The clone carrying this T cell receptor (beta chain) was detected ten times or more. This specimen comes from a study of CD4 and CD8 cells across lung adenocarcinoma regions. This CDR3 is 13 amino acids long. Germline lookup yields CDR1 MNHNS and CDR2 SASEGT. V lost 9 bases and J lost 1; bases outside the gene matches: 5. The patients had localized lung adenocarcinoma, a non-small cell subtype. TCRdb reanalysed the PCR reads using MiXCR and keeps one entry per CDR3 protein. Here the sample spans 13,000 to 15,000 distinct CDR3 sequences, around 40% being singletons. The sequenced sample was CD4+ T cells from the center of a lung tumor. This chain links TRBV6-1 with TRBJ2-5; TRBD1 matches at 7 bases. The TCR sequence derives from a male donor with lung adenocarcinoma. The CD4 and CD8 labels of this study may be unreliable. As DNA, the CDR3 is TGTGCCAGTACGGGACAGTTCCAAGAGACCCAGTACTTC. This codes for CASTGQFQETQYF.